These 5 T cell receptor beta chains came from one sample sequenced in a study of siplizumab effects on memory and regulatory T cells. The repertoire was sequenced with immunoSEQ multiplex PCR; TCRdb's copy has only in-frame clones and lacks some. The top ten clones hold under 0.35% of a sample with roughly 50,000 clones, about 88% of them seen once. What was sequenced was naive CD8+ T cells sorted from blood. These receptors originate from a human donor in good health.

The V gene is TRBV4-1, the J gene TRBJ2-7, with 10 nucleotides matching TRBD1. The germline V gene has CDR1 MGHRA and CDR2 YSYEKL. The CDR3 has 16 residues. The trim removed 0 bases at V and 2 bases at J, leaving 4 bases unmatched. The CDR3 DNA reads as TGCGCCAGCAGCCAAGATGGCGGGACAGGGGCCTACGAGCAGTACTTC. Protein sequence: CASSQDGGTGAYEQYF.

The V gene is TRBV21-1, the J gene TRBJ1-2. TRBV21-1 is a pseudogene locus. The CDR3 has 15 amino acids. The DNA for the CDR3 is TGTGCCAGCAGCAAACACAAAGGGGAGGACTATGGCTACACCTTC. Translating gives CASSKHKGEDYGYTF.

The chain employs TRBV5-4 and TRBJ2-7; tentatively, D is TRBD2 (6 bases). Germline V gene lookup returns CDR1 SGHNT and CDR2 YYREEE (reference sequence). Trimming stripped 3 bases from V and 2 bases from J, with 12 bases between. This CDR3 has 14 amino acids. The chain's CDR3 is CASSYRDLPYEQYF. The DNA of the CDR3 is TGTGCCAGCAGCTACCGGGACTTACCCTACGAGCAGTACTTC.

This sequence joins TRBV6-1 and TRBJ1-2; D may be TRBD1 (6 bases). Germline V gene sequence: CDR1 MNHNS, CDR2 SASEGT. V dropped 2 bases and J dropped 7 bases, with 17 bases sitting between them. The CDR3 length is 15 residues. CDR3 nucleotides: TGTGCCAGCAGTGAACCAGGGGAGGTCATCTTTGGCTACACCTTC. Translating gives CASSEPGEVIFGYTF.

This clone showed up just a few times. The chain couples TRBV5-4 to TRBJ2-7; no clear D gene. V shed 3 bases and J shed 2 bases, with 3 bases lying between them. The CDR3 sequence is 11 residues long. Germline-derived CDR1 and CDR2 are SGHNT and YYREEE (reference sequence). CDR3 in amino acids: CASSSTYEQYF. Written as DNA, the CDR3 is TGTGCCAGCAGCTCGACCTACGAGCAGTACTTC.